The source of this T cell receptor (beta chain) is a study of T-cell reconstitution after alpha-beta-depleted transplantation in children. CDR1 and CDR2 from the germline V gene are DFQATT and SNEGSKA (reference sequence). CDR3 size: 13 residues. The germline V and J ends were trimmed by 0 bases and 4 bases, with 7 bases remaining between them. A TCRbeta library incorporating unique molecular identifiers was prepared. MiXCR, applied by TCRdb to the PCR reads, yields one record per CDR3 protein. Here the sample spans some 220,000 distinct CDR3 sequences, roughly a tenth being singletons. This clonotype was observed many times.

The V and J genes are TRBV20-1 and TRBJ2-1; D is possibly TRBD1 (5 bases). Sequenced here: PBMCs, sampled before TCRalphabeta/CD19-depleted stem cell transplant. The receptor was isolated from a child younger than two with acute myeloid leukemia, due to receive a stem cell transplant. CDR3 loop: CSARDQGYNEQFF. CDR3 in DNA: TGCAGTGCTAGAGATCAGGGATACAATGAGCAGTTCTTC.